This T cell receptor beta chain was sequenced during a study of T-cell memory formation after mild COVID-19. V was trimmed by 0 bases and J by 8 bases, leaving 13 bases between them. The CDR3 length is 14 residues. Germline lookup yields CDR1 MNHEY and CDR2 SVGAGI. TCRdb re-called the 5' RACE reads through MiXCR, storing one row per CDR3 protein. The sample has 65,000 to 95,000 distinct CDR3 sequences; around 13% are singletons. The V gene is TRBV6-5, the J gene TRBJ1-2; D gene uncertain. The sample comprised PBMCs or a T cell subset sorted from them (not recorded which). The TCR originated in a young man who had mild COVID-19 (a few samples of this study predate the infection). Cell type and time point are not known. CDR3 sequence (DNA): TGTGCCAGCAGTTACTCAGGGTCTGGGAACGGCTACACCTTC. Translating it yields CASSYSGSGNGYTF.